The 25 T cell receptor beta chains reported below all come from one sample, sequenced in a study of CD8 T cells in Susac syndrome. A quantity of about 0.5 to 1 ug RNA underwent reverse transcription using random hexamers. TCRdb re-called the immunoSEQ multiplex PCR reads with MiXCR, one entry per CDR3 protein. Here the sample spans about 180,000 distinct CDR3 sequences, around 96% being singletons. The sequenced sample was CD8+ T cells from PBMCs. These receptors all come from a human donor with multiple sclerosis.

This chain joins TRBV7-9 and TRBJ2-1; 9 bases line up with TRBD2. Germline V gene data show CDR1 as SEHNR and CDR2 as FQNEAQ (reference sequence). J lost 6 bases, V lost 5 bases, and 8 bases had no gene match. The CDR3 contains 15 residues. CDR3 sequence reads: CASSLRGLAFNEQFF. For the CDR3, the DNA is TGTGCCAGCAGCCTCCGAGGACTAGCGTTCAATGAGCAGTTCTTC. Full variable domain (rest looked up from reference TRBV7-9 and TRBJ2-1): DTGVSQNPRHKITKRGQNVTFRCDPISEHNRLYWYRQTLGQGPEFLTYFQNEAQLEKSRLLSDRFSAERPKGSFSTLEIQRTEQGDSAMYLCASSLRGLAFNEQFFGPGTRLTVL.

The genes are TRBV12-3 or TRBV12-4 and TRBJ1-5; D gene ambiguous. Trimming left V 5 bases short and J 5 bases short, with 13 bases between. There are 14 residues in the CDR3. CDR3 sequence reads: CASSGPWPDQPQHF. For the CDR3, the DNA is TGTGCCAGCAGTGGCCCATGGCCCGATCAGCCCCAGCATTTT.

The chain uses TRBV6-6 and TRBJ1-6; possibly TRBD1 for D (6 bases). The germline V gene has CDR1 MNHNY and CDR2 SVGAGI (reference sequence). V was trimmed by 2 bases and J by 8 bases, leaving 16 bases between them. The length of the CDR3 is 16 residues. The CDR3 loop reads CASSYNGGRGDSPLHF. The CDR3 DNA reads TGTGCCAGCAGTTACAACGGCGGGAGGGGGGATTCACCCCTCCACTTT.

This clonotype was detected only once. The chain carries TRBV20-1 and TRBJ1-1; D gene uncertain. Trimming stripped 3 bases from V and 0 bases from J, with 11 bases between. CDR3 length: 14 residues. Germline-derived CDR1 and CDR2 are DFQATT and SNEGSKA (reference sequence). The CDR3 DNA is TGCAGTGCTAGGGAAGTAGGACTGAACACTGAAGCTTTCTTT. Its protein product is CSAREVGLNTEAFF.

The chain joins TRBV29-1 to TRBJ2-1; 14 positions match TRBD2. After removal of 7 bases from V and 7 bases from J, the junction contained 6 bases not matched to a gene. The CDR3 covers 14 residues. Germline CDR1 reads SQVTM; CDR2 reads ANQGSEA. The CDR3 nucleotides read TGCAGCGCAGGGACTAGCGGGAGTGCTAATGAGCAGTTCTTC. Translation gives CSAGTSGSANEQFF.

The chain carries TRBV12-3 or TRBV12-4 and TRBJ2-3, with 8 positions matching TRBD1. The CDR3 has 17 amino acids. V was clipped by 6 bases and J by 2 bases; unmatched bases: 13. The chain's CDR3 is CASSRYPGQVFTDTQYF. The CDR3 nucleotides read TGTGCCAGCAGCAGATATCCGGGACAGGTCTTCACAGATACGCAGTATTTT.

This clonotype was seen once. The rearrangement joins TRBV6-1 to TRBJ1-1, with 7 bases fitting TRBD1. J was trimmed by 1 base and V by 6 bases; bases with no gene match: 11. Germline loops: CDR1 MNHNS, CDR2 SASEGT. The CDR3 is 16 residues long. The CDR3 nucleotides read TGTGCCAGCAGCAAAACACAGGGGTGGAGGAACACTGAAGCTTTCTTT. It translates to CASSKTQGWRNTEAFF.

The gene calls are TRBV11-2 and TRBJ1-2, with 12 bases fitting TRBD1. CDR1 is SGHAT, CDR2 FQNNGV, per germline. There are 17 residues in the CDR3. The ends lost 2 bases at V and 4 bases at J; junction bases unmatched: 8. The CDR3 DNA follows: TGTGCCAGCAGCTTACCCGGGACAGGGGGCTTACCCTATGGCTACACCTTC. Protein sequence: CASSLPGTGGLPYGYTF.

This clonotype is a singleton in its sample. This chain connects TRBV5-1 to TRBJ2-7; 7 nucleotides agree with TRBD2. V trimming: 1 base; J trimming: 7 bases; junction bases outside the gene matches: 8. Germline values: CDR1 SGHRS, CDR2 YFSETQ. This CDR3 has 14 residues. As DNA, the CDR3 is TGCGCCAGCAGCTTGTTTGCGGGAGCGGGGGAGCAGTACTTC. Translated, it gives CASSLFAGAGEQYF.

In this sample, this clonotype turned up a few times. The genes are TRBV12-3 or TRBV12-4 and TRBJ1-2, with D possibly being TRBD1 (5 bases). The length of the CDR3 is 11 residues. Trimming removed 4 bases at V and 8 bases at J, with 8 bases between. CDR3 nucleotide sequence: TGTGCCAGCAGTTACCGGGGCGGCTACACCTTC. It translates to CASSYRGGYTF.

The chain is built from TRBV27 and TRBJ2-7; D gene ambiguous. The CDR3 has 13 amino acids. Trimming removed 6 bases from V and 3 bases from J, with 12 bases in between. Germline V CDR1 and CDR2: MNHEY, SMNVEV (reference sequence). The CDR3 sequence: CASREIPGYEQYF. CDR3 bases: TGTGCCAGCAGGGAGATACCGGGCTACGAGCAGTACTTC.

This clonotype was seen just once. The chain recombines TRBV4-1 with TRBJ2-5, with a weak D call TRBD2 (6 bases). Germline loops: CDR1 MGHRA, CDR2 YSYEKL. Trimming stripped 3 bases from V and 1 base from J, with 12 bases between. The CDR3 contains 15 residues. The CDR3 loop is CASSHPGLPQETQYF. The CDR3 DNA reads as TGCGCCAGCAGCCACCCGGGACTCCCCCAAGAGACCCAGTACTTC.

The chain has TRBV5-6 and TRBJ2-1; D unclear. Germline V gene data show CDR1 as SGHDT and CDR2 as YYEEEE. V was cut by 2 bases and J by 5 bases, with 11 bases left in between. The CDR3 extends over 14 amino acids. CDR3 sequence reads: CASSFSPGDNEQFF. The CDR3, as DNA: TGTGCCAGCAGCTTTTCCCCCGGAGACAATGAGCAGTTCTTC.

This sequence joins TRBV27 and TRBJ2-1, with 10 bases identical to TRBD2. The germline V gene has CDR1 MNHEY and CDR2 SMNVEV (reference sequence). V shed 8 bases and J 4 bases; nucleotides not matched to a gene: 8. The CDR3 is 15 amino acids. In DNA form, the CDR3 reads TGTGCCAGCCGGAGCGGGAGGGGTTGGTACAATGAGCAGTTCTTC. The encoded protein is CASRSGRGWYNEQFF.

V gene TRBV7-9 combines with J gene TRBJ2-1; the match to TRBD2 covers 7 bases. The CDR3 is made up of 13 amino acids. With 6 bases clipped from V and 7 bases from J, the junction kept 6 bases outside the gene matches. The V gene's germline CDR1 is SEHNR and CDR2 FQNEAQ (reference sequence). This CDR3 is CASRRGDGNEQFF. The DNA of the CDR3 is TGTGCCAGCAGACGGGGGGACGGGAATGAGCAGTTCTTC.

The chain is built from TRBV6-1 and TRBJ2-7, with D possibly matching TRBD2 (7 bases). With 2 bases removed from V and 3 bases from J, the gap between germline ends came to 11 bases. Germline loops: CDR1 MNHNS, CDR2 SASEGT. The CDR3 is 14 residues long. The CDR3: CASSERGGGYEQYF. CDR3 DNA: TGTGCCAGCAGTGAACGGGGAGGGGGCTACGAGCAGTACTTC.

The CDR3 spells CASSLGRGPFPHF. DNA for the CDR3: TGTGCCAGCAGCTTAGGCCGGGGGCCCTTCCCCCACTTT. V and J are TRBV13 and TRBJ1-6; D possibly corresponds to TRBD1 (6 bases). The germline V gene encodes CDR1 PRHDT and CDR2 FYEKMQ (reference sequence). The CDR3 covers 13 residues. The germline V and J ends were trimmed by 0 bases and 18 bases, with 15 bases remaining between them.

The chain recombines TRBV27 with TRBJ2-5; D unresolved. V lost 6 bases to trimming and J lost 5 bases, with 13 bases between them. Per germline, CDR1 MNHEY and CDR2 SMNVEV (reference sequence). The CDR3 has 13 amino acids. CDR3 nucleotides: TGTGCCAGCAGCCCGAATAGTGTGGAGACCCAGTACTTC. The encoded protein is CASSPNSVETQYF.

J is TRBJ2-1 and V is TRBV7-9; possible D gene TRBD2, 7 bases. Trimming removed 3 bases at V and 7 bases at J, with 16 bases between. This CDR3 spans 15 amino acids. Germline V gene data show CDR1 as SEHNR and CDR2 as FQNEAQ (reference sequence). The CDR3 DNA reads TGTGCCAGCAGCTTTCAATCGGGGGGCTTAAATGAGCAGTTCTTC. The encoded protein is CASSFQSGGLNEQFF.

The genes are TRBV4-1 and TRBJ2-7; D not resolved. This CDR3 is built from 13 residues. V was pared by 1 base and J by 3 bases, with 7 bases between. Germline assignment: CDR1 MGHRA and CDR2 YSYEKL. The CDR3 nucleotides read TGCGCCAGCAGCCAAGTGAACAGCTACGAGCAGTACTTC. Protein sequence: CASSQVNSYEQYF.

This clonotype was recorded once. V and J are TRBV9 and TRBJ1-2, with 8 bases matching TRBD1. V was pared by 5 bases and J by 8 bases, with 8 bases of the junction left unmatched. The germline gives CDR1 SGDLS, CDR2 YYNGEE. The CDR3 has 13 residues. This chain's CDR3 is CASSDRGKEGYTF. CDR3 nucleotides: TGTGCCAGCAGTGACAGGGGAAAGGAAGGCTACACCTTC.

CDR3 bases: TGTGCCAGCAGCCCCGACCCCCCTGCGGGAAGCGCGAATGAGCAGTTCTTC. This gives the protein CASSPDPPAGSANEQFF. This chain joins TRBV3-1 and TRBJ2-1, with D perhaps matching TRBD2 (6 bases). Germline CDR1 LGHDT, CDR2 YNNKEL (reference sequence). This CDR3 contains 17 residues. V shed 4 bases and J shed 7 bases, with 23 bases lying between them.

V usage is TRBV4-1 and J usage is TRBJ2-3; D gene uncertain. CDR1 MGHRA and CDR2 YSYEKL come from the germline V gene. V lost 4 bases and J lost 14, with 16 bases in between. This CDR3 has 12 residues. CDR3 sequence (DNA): TGCGCCAGCAGCCCAACGGAAGGACGGGCGTATTTT. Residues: CASSPTEGRAYF.

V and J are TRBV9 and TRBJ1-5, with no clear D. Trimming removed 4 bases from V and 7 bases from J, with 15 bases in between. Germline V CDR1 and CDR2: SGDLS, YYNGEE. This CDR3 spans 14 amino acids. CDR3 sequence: CASSPGSLVQPQHF. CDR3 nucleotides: TGTGCCAGCAGCCCGGGTTCGCTAGTGCAGCCCCAGCATTTT.

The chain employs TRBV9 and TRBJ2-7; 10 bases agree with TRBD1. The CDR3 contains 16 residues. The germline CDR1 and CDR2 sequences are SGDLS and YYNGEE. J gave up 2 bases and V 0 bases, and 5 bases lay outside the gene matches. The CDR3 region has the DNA TGTGCCAGCAGCGTAGGCGGACAGGGGGGTACCTACGAGCAGTACTTC. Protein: CASSVGGQGGTYEQYF. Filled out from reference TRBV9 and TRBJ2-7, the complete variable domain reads DSGVTQTPKHLITATGQRVTLRCSPRSGDLSVYWYQQSLDQGLQFLIQYYNGEERAKGNILERFSAQQFPDLHSELNLSSLELGDSALYFCASSVGGQGGTYEQYFGPGTRLTVT.